The 32 T cell receptor beta chains listed next were all sequenced from one sample in a study of blood T cells in healthy people across ages. Primed by a sample-barcoded 5' primer and a J-beta primer mix, a second PCR proceeded for roughly 6 to 12 cycles. From the 5' RACE reads, TCRdb called clonotypes with MiXCR, one entry per CDR3 protein. The sample consists of fewer than 2 million distinct CDR3 sequences, about 39% of them appearing once. The sample comprised blood. These receptors originate from a human donor in good health.

This clonotype was detected many times. This chain connects TRBV29-1 to TRBJ2-7, with 9 positions matching TRBD1. The V segment lost 3 bases and the J segment 9 bases; nucleotides outside the gene matches: 6. The germline V gene has CDR1 SQVTM and CDR2 ANQGSEA. The CDR3 has 12 residues. Here the CDR3 reads CSVEGTGSGQYF. CDR3 bases: TGCAGCGTTGAGGGGACAGGGAGTGGGCAGTACTTC.

This clonotype was counted a few times. This chain connects TRBV12-3 or TRBV12-4 to TRBJ1-2; the match to TRBD1 covers 7 bases. This CDR3 region has 16 residues. J gave up 4 bases and V 4 bases, and 12 bases lay outside the gene matches. The DNA of the CDR3 is TGTGCCAGCAGTTATGGTCCGGGACAGATTTCCTATGGCTACACCTTC. Amino acids: CASSYGPGQISYGYTF.

This clonotype was detected a few times. The V call is TRBV6-1, the J call TRBJ2-3; 7 bases agree with TRBD1. The V and J ends lost 10 bases and 1 base, in that order; junction bases with no gene match: 5. The CDR3 has 13 residues. Germline CDR1 MNHNS, CDR2 SASEGT. This chain's CDR3 is CATDRAGTDTQYF. As DNA, the CDR3 is TGTGCCACCGACAGGGCCGGCACAGATACGCAGTATTTT.

V gene TRBV20-1 combines with J gene TRBJ1-5; 7 nucleotides match TRBD1. The V segment lost 6 bases and the J segment 0 bases; nucleotides outside the gene matches: 8. CDR3 length: 15 residues. Germline CDR1 reads DFQATT; CDR2 reads SNEGSKA (reference sequence). In DNA form, the CDR3 reads TGCAGTGCCGAGGGGGCTCCGCCTAGCAATCAGCCCCAGCATTTT. This sequence encodes CSAEGAPPSNQPQHF.

This clonotype was recorded a few times. The chain combines TRBV7-9 with TRBJ1-2; weak D call: TRBD1 (6 bases). From germline, CDR1 is SEHNR and CDR2 FQNEAQ (reference sequence). The V end was cut by 5 bases, the J end by 6 bases, with 28 bases between. CDR3 size: 18 residues. The CDR3 bases are TGTGCCAGCAGCCTGCCCTTTGGAGGGGGGCTGAGGGAAAATGGCTACACCTTC. Its protein is CASSLPFGGGLRENGYTF.

This chain connects TRBV4-3 to TRBJ1-2, with D uncertain. With 3 bases removed from V and 4 bases from J, the gap between germline ends came to 12 bases. The CDR3 length is 14 residues. Germline V gene lookup returns CDR1 LGHNA and CDR2 YSLEER. CDR3 in DNA: TGCGCCAGCAGCCAGGACGGAAGGCCCTATGGCTACACCTTC. Translated: CASSQDGRPYGYTF.

This rearrangement joins TRBV12-3 or TRBV12-4 to TRBJ2-3; D is possibly TRBD1 (6 bases). The V end was cut by 7 bases, the J end by 6 bases, with 14 bases between. The CDR3 consists of 13 residues. Here the CDR3 reads CASTHRARDTQYF. For the CDR3, the DNA is TGTGCCAGCACCCACAGGGCTCGGGATACGCAGTATTTT.

In its sample, this clonotype was seen a few times. V is TRBV4-3 and J is TRBJ2-1, with D perhaps TRBD2 (6 bases). The V gene's germline CDR1 is LGHNA and CDR2 YSLEER. The CDR3 covers 16 residues. V was cut by 0 bases and J by 5 bases, with 14 bases left in between. The CDR3 sequence: CASSQEVEGIHNEQFF. The CDR3 coding sequence is TGCGCCAGCAGCCAAGAAGTGGAGGGGATCCACAATGAGCAGTTCTTC.

This CDR3 reads CASSMNRRSSYNEQFF. The CDR3, as DNA: TGTGCCAGCAGCATGAACAGGAGGAGCTCCTACAATGAGCAGTTCTTC. This chain connects TRBV9 to TRBJ2-1, with D perhaps given as TRBD1 or TRBD2 (5 bases each). The CDR3 runs to 16 residues. Germline V gene data show CDR1 as SGDLS and CDR2 as YYNGEE. Trimming cost V 4 bases and J 0 bases, with 14 bases left between them.

This clonotype was recorded at least ten times. This sequence joins TRBV4-1 and TRBJ2-7; 9 bases agree with TRBD1. Germline values: CDR1 MGHRA, CDR2 YSYEKL. The CDR3 has 14 amino acids. The V and J ends lost 1 base and 4 bases, in that order; junction bases with no gene match: 2. The chain's CDR3 is CASSQGDRGYEQYF. DNA for the CDR3: TGCGCCAGCAGCCAAGGCGACAGGGGGTACGAGCAGTACTTC.

This chain uses TRBV20-1 with TRBJ2-5; 9 bases align to TRBD1. V lost 6 bases, J lost 5 bases, and 1 base stayed unmatched. The CDR3 sequence is 11 residues long. Germline V gives CDR1 DFQATT, CDR2 SNEGSKA (reference sequence). In DNA, the CDR3 is TGCAGTGCCGGGACAGGGGAGACCCAGTACTTC. It codes for CSAGTGETQYF.

This clonotype was detected a few times. CDR3 residues: CSARVGSHGYTF. CDR3 coding DNA: TGCAGTGCTAGAGTAGGGTCTCATGGCTACACCTTC. The rearrangement links TRBV20-1 to TRBJ1-2; D remains unclear. The ends were cut back, 1 base at V and 6 bases at J, with 9 bases in the middle. CDR3 size: 12 residues. CDR1 is DFQATT and CDR2 is SNEGSKA in the germline V gene (reference sequence).

This clonotype was seen once. The chain has TRBV19 and TRBJ2-5; D is tentatively TRBD1 or TRBD2 (5 bases each). The V end was cut by 5 bases, the J end by 5 bases, with 18 bases between. The CDR3 runs 15 residues. Germline V gene data show CDR1 as LNHDA and CDR2 as SQIVND (reference sequence). DNA of the CDR3: TGTGCCAGTAGTGAGGGGTCTAGCTTGGGCGAGACCCAGTACTTC. Amino acids: CASSEGSSLGETQYF.

With respect to this clonotype: One end of the junction is discordant with germline, which a read error may explain. The chain joins TRBV20-1 to TRBJ1-4; the D gene is possibly TRBD1 (6 bases). The CDR3 is made up of 15 amino acids. Germline loops: CDR1 DFQATT, CDR2 SNEGSKA (reference sequence). The CDR3 spells CSARDQLRGAGKPFF. For the CDR3, the DNA is TGCAGTGCTAGAGACCAACTAAGGGGGGCAGGGAAACCGTTTTTT.

In its sample, this clonotype was seen once. The chain recombines TRBV20-1 with TRBJ2-4, with 7 nucleotides matching TRBD2. The tail of the sequence fits TRBJ2-7 better, so the J call may be wrong. Germline CDR1 is DFQATT and CDR2 is SNEGSKA (reference sequence). There are 13 residues in the CDR3. CDR3 residues: CSASRTRFGEQYF. CDR3 nucleotide sequence: TGCAGTGCTAGCCGGACTAGGTTCGGCGAGCAGTACTTC.

A single count supports this clonotype. The gene calls are TRBV6-5 and TRBJ2-1, with 7 bases that match TRBD1. This CDR3 spans 13 amino acids. Germline loops: CDR1 MNHEY, CDR2 SVGAGI. The trim removed 6 bases at V and 4 bases at J, leaving 3 bases unmatched. In DNA form, the CDR3 reads TGTGCCAGCAGGATGACAGGGTACAATGAGCAGTTCTTC. Its protein is CASRMTGYNEQFF.

The chain recombines TRBV5-1 with TRBJ2-1, with TRBD1 matching over 8 bases. Germline V gene sequence: CDR1 SGHRS, CDR2 YFSETQ. There are 14 residues in the CDR3. With 3 bases clipped from V and 10 bases from J, the junction kept 9 bases outside the gene matches. The CDR3 here is CASSWTGTPYEQFF. As DNA, the CDR3 is TGCGCCAGCAGCTGGACAGGGACTCCCTACGAGCAGTTCTTC.

This clonotype has a count of ten or more. The rearrangement links TRBV25-1 to TRBJ2-7; 10 positions match TRBD1. The CDR3 spans 14 residues. Per germline, CDR1 MGHDK and CDR2 SYGVNS. Trimming removed 5 bases from V and 7 bases from J; junction bases left unmatched: 8. CDR3 nucleotides: TGTGCCAGCAGTCCCAGACAGGGGGCTGGGGAGCAGTACTTC. It encodes CASSPRQGAGEQYF.

This clonotype showed up just a few times. The CDR3 sequence is CASSSGLGANVLTF. CDR3 nucleotides: TGTGCCAGCAGCTCAGGTCTGGGGGCCAACGTCCTGACTTTC. The V call is TRBV11-2, the J call TRBJ2-6, with D unresolved. CDR3 length: 14 amino acids. Germline CDR1 reads SGHAT; CDR2 reads FQNNGV. The ends were cut back, 4 bases at V and 4 bases at J, with 8 bases in the middle.

The gene calls are TRBV18 and TRBJ1-5; no definite D call. With 3 bases removed from V and 4 bases from J, the gap between germline ends came to 10 bases. Germline values: CDR1 KGHSH, CDR2 LQKENI. The CDR3 contains 14 residues. The CDR3 here is CASSPERVNQPQHF. CDR3 bases: TGTGCCAGCTCACCTGAAAGGGTGAATCAGCCCCAGCATTTT.

This clonotype was observed a handful of times. J is TRBJ2-5 and V is TRBV28, with a tentative D call TRBD1 (6 bases). The germline V gene encodes CDR1 MDHEN and CDR2 SYDVKM. The CDR3 sequence is 12 residues long. Trimming cost V 6 bases and J 11 bases, with 16 bases left between them. The CDR3 protein is CASRDRSVEQYF. CDR3 DNA sequence: TGTGCCAGCAGGGACAGATCTGTTGAGCAGTACTTC.

This clonotype appeared a few times. This chain links TRBV4-1 with TRBJ1-4; tentatively, D is TRBD1 (5 bases). The CDR3 covers 13 residues. CDR1 is MGHRA, CDR2 YSYEKL, per germline. Trimming pared 1 base from V and 6 bases from J, leaving 6 bases between. The CDR3 sequence: CASSQAGHEKLFF. DNA of the CDR3: TGCGCCAGCAGCCAAGCGGGGCATGAAAAACTGTTTTTT.

This clonotype was seen a few times. The chain combines TRBV20-1 with TRBJ2-7; D possibly corresponds to TRBD1 (6 bases). Trimming took off 8 bases at V and 1 base at J, with 21 bases between the two ends. Germline V gives CDR1 DFQATT, CDR2 SNEGSKA (reference sequence). This CDR3 comprises 15 residues. CDR3 protein: CSPDRNSLSSYEQYF. The CDR3 coding sequence is TGCAGTCCGGACAGAAATTCCTTGAGTTCCTACGAGCAGTACTTC.

The sample holds a few counts of this clonotype. The chain has TRBV10-3 and TRBJ1-1; 10 bases fit TRBD1. Germline V gives CDR1 ENHRY, CDR2 SYGVKD. The CDR3 has 15 residues. V shed 6 bases, J shed 6 bases, and the junction held 10 bases outside the gene matches. CDR3 loop: CAISLAGTGESEAFF. As DNA, the CDR3 is TGTGCCATCAGCCTAGCCGGGACAGGGGAATCTGAAGCTTTCTTT.

This clonotype showed up just a few times. At one end the junction does not follow the germline gene, possibly because of a read error. This sequence joins TRBV11-2 and TRBJ2-5, with D perhaps being TRBD1 or TRBD2 (5 bases each). The CDR3 loop spans 16 amino acids. The V gene's germline CDR1 is SGHAT and CDR2 FQNNGV. CDR3 sequence (DNA): TGTGCCAGCACCTTATCTTTAGGGACGGAACAAGAGACCCAGTACTTC. Translating gives CASTLSLGTEQETQYF.

This clonotype has only a few counts. The V call is TRBV7-3, the J call TRBJ1-5; TRBD1 aligns across 8 bases. This CDR3 contains 15 residues. V lost 4 bases, J lost 4 bases, and 6 bases stayed unmatched. Germline CDR1 reads SGHTA; CDR2 reads FQGTGA. The CDR3 sequence is CASSSGQGPNQPQHF. CDR3 in DNA: TGTGCCAGCAGCTCCGGACAGGGCCCGAATCAGCCCCAGCATTTT.

The chain couples TRBV28 to TRBJ2-1; unclear D gene. This CDR3 contains 11 residues. Deletions cut 8 bases from V and 10 bases from J, with 12 bases between. The germline V gene has CDR1 MDHEN and CDR2 SYDVKM. CDR3 sequence reads: CASLTNSEQFF. As DNA, the CDR3 is TGTGCCAGCCTCACTAATAGCGAGCAGTTCTTC.

The chain couples TRBV12-3 or TRBV12-4 to TRBJ2-5; the D gene is possibly TRBD2 (6 bases). This CDR3 has 16 amino acids. V lost 5 bases and J lost 4, with 20 bases in between. CDR3: CASSLTTGVGGETQYF. The CDR3, as DNA: TGTGCCAGCAGTCTAACAACGGGGGTTGGTGGAGAGACCCAGTACTTC.

This chain links TRBV10-3 with TRBJ2-5; 7 bases line up with TRBD1. Near its end, the DNA agrees better with TRBJ2-7, so the J call may be wrong. CDR1 is ENHRY and CDR2 is SYGVKD in the germline V gene. The CDR3 sequence is 14 residues long. In nucleotides, the CDR3 is TGTGCCATACGAAGGGACAGTAAGATCCACGAGCAGTACTTC. This codes for CAIRRDSKIHEQYF.

The rearrangement uses TRBV2 and TRBJ2-6; D unresolved. V gave up 7 bases and J gave up 4 bases, with 11 bases separating them. CDR1 and CDR2 (germline): SNHLY, FYNNEI. The CDR3 consists of 14 residues. DNA of the CDR3: TGTGCCAGCATGCCGCTCCGGGGGGCCAACGTCCTGACTTTC. Encoded protein: CASMPLRGANVLTF.

This chain uses TRBV15 with TRBJ2-7, with D possibly called TRBD1 or TRBD2 (5 bases each). Looked up from germline, CDR1 is LNHNV and CDR2 is YYDKDF (reference sequence). This CDR3 comprises 20 residues. Trimming removed 0 bases from V and 4 bases from J, with 28 bases in between. The CDR3 sequence: CATSRDASWGSLGTPYEQYF. The DNA of the CDR3 is TGTGCCACCAGCAGAGATGCCTCGTGGGGGTCTCTTGGAACTCCTTACGAGCAGTACTTC.

This clonotype was counted between two and nine times. This chain joins TRBV4-3 and TRBJ1-1; D perhaps matches TRBD1 (5 bases). The V end lost 4 bases, the J end lost 1 base, and 13 bases lay between the germline ends. The CDR3 length is 15 residues. Germline CDR1 is LGHNA and CDR2 is YSLEER. CDR3 loop: CASSRDLRANTEAFF. The CDR3 DNA follows: TGCGCCAGCAGCCGAGACCTCAGGGCGAACACTGAAGCTTTCTTT.